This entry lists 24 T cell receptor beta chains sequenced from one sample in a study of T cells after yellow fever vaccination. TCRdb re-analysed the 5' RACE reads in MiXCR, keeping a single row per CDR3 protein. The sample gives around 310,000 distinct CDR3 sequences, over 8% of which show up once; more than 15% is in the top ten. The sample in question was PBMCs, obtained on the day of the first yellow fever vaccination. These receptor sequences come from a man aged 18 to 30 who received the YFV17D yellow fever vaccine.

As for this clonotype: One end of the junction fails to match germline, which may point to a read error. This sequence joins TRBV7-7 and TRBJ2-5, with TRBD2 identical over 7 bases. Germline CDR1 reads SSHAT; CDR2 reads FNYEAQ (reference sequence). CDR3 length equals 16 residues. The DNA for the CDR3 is TGTGCTAGCAGCTCGGGGGGTAGCCCCCTCCAAGAGACCCAGTACTTC. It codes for CASSSGGSPLQETQYF.

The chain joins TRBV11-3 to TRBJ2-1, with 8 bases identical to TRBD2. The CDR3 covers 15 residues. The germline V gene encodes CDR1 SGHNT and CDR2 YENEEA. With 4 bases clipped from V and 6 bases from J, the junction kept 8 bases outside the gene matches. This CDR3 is CASSSRGGLSNEQFF. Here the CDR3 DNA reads TGTGCCAGCAGCTCCCGGGGGGGCCTCAGCAATGAGCAGTTCTTC.

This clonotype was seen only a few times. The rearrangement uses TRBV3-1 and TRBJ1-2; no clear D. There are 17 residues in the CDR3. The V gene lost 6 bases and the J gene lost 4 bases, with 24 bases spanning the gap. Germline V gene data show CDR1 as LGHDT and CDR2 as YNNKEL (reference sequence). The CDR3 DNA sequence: TGTGCCAGCAGAGCCGGGTCCGGGCTATATCCCTGCTATGGCTACACCTTC. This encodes CASRAGSGLYPCYGYTF.

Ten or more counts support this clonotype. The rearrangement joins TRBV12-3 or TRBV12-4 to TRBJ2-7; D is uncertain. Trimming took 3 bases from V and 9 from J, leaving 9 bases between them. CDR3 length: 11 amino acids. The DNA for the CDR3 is TGTGCCAGCAGTTTTGAATATGGGCAGTACTTC. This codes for CASSFEYGQYF.

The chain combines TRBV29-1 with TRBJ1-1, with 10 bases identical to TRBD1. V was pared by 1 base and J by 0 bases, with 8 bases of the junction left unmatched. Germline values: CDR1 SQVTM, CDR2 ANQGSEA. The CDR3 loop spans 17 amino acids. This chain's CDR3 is CSVEGGTGASMNTEAFF. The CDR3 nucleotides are TGCAGCGTTGAAGGCGGGACAGGGGCCTCCATGAACACTGAAGCTTTCTTT.

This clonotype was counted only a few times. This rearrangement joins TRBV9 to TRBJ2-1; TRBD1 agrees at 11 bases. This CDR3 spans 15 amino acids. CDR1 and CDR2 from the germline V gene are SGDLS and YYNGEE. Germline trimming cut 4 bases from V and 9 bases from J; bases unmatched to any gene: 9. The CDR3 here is CASSSPGQGVGEQFF. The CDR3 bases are TGTGCCAGCAGCTCTCCGGGACAGGGGGTCGGTGAGCAGTTCTTC.

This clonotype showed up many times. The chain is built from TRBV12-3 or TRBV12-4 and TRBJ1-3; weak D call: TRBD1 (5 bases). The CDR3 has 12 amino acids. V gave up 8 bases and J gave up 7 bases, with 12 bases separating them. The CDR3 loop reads CASGFWGNTIYF. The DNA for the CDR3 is TGTGCCAGCGGCTTTTGGGGGAACACCATATATTTT.

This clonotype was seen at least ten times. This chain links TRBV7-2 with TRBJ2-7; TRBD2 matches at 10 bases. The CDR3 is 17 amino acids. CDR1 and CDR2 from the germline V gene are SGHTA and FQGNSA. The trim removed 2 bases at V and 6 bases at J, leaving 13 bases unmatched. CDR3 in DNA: TGTGCCAGCAGCTTACACCCTCAGCGGGGGGGGGTGGGCGAGCAGTACTTC. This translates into CASSLHPQRGGVGEQYF.

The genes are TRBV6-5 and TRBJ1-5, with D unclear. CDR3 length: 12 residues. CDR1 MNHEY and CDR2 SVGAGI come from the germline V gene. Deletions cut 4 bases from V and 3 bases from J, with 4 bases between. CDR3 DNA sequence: TGTGCCAGCAGTTCCATCAATCAGCCCCAGCATTTT. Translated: CASSSINQPQHF.

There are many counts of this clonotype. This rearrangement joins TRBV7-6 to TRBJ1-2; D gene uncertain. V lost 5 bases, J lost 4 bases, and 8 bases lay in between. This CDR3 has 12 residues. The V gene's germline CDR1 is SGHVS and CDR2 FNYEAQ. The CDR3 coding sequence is TGTGCCAGCAGCGTGGATGGCTATGGCTACACCTTC. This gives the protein CASSVDGYGYTF.

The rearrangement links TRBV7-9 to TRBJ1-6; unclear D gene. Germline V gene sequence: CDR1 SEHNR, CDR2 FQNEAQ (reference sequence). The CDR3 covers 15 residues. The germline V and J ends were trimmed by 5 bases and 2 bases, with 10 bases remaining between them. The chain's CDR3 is CASSPTGTYNSPLHF. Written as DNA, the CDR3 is TGTGCCAGCAGCCCGACTGGGACCTATAATTCACCCCTCCACTTT.

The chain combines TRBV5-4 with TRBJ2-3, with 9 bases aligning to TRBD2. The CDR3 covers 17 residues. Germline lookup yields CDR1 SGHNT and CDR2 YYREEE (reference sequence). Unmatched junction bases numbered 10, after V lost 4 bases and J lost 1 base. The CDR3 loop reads CASSPELAGRGTDTQYF. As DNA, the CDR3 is TGTGCCAGCAGCCCGGAACTAGCGGGCAGGGGCACAGATACGCAGTATTTT.

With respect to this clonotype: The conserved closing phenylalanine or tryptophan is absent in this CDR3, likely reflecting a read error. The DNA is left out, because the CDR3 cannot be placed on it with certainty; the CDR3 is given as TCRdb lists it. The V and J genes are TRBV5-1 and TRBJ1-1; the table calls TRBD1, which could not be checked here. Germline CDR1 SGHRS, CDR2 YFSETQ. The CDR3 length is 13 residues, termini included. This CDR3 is CASSLGLGEHLIL.

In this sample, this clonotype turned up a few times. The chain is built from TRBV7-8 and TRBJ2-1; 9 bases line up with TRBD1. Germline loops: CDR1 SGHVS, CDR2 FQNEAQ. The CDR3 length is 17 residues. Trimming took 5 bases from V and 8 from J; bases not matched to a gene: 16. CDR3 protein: CASSRKIGTGTWHEQFF. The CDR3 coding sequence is TGTGCCAGCAGCCGGAAGATTGGGACAGGGACTTGGCATGAGCAGTTCTTC. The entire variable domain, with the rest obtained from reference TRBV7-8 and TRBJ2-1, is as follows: GAGVSQSPRYKVAKRGQDVALRCDPISGHVSLFWYQQALGQGPEFLTYFQNEAQLDKSGLPSDRFFAERPEGSVSTLKIQRTQQEDSAVYLCASSRKIGTGTWHEQFFGPGTRLTVL.

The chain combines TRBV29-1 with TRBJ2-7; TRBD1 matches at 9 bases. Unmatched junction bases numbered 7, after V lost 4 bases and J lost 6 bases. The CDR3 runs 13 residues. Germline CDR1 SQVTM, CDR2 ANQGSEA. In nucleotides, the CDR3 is TGCAGCGTTGCAAGGACAGGGGATAGCGAGCAGTACTTC. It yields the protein CSVARTGDSEQYF.

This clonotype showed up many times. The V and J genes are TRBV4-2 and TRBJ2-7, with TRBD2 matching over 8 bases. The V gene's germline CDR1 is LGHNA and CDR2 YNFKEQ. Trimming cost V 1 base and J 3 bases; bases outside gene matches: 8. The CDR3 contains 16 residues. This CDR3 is CASSQGSGGEYYEQYF. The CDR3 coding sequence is TGTGCCAGCAGCCAAGGCTCCGGGGGGGAGTACTACGAGCAGTACTTC.

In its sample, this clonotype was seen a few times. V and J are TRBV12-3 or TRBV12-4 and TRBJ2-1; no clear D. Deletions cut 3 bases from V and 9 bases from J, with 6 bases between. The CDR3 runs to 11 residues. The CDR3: CASSLSVEQFF. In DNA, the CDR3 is TGTGCCAGCAGTTTGTCGGTTGAGCAGTTCTTC.

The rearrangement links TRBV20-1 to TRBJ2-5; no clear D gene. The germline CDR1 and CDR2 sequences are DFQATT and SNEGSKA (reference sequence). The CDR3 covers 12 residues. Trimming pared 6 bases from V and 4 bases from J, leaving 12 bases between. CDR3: CSAGWRRETQYF. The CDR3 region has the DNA TGCAGTGCGGGGTGGCGGCGAGAGACCCAGTACTTC.

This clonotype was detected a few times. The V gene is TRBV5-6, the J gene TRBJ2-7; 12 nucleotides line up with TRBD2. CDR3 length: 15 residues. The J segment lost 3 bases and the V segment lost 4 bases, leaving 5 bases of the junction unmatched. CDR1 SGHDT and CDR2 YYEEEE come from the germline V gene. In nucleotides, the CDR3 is TGTGCCAGCAGCATAGGACTAGCGGGGCTCTACGAGCAGTACTTC. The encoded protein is CASSIGLAGLYEQYF. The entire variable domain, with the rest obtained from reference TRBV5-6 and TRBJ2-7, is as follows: DAGVTQSPTHLIKTRGQQVTLRCSPKSGHDTVSWYQQALGQGPQFIFQYYEEEERQRGNFPDRFSGHQFPNYSSELNVNALLLGDSALYLCASSIGLAGLYEQYFGPGTRLTVT.

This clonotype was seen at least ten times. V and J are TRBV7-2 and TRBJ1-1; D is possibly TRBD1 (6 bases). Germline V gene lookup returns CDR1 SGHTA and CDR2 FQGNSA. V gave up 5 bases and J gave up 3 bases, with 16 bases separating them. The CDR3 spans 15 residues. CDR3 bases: TGTGCCAGCAGCCTCCGGTACAGGGATGACACTGAAGCTTTCTTT. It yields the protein CASSLRYRDDTEAFF.

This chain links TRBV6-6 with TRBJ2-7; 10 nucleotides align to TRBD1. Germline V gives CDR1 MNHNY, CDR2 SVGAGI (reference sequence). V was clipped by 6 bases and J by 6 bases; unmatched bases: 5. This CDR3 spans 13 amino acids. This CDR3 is CASRDRDRGEQYV. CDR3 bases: TGTGCCAGCAGGGACAGGGACAGGGGCGAGCAGTACGTC.

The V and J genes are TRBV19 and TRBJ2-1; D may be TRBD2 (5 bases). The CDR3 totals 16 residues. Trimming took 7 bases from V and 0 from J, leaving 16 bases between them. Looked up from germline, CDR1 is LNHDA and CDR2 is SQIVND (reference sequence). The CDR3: CASNPRLGSSYNEQFF. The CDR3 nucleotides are TGTGCCAGTAATCCTCGCCTTGGGAGCTCCTACAATGAGCAGTTCTTC.

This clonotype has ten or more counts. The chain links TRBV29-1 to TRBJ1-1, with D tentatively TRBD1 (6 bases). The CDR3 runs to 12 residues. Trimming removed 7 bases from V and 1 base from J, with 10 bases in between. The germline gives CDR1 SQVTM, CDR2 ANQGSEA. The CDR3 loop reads CSGQTGNTEAFF. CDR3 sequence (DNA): TGCAGCGGACAGACAGGGAACACTGAAGCTTTCTTT.

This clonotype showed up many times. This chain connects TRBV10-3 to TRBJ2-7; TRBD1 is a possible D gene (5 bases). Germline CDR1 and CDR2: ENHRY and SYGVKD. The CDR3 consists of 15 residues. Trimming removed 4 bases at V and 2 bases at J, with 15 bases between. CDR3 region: CAISAGQGDTYEQYF. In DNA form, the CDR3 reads TGTGCCATCAGTGCAGGCCAGGGCGACACCTACGAGCAGTACTTC.